This is a list of T cell receptor beta chains from one sample in a study of beta chain features in type 1 diabetes. TCRdb keeps only in-frame clones here, not all; method: immunoSEQ multiplex PCR. The data contain some 100,000 clones, 30% to 50% of them singletons. Sequencing was carried out using stem cell memory CD4+ T cells from blood. The receptors were gathered from a woman between 18 and 29 years old in good health. The CDR3 runs from the conserved cysteine through the conserved F or W. The D gene is left open where the match is weak. Rows give clone size only sometimes, using once, few, many, or a class for an expanded clone.

D	V	size	J	DNA	CDR3
TRBD2	TRBV7-2	few	TRBJ2-7	TGTGCCAGCAGCTCTAGCGGTCGCCTGGGCGAGCAGTACTTC	CASSSSGRLGEQYF
TRBD1	TRBV29-1	NA	TRBJ1-4	TGCAGCATCCTCAGGGGGCCAAACGAAAAACTGTTTTTT	CSILRGPNEKLFF
NA	TRBV6-1	few	TRBJ2-1	TGTGCCAGCAGTCGGGGGGCCCGTGAGCAGTTCTTC	CASSRGAREQFF
TRBD2	TRBV27	NA	TRBJ2-7	TGTGCCAGCAGTTCCCCTCTTAGCGGGAGGAACGAGCAGTACTTC	CASSSPLSGRNEQYF
NA	TRBV29-1	NA	TRBJ2-4	TGCAGCGTTGAAGATAACCCCTTCGGGGACATTCAGTACTTC	CSVEDNPFGDIQYF
TRBD1	TRBV7-9	NA	TRBJ1-1	TGTGCCAGCAGCTCCTTCCGGACAGGGAACACTGAAGCTTTCTTT	CASSSFRTGNTEAFF
TRBD2	TRBV11-2	NA	TRBJ2-7	TGTGCCAGCAGCCCCAGACTAGCGGGAGGGCGGGAGCAGTACTTC	CASSPRLAGGREQYF
NA	TRBV30	NA	TRBJ2-2	TGTGCCTGGAGTGTATACAGCCTAAACACCGGGGAGCTGTTTTTT	CAWSVYSLNTGELFF
TRBD1	TRBV19	NA	TRBJ1-1	TGTGCCAGTAGTAGGACAGGGACACGGGCTGAAGCTTTCTTT	CASSRTGTRAEAFF
TRBD1	TRBV7-3	few	TRBJ2-1	TGTGCCAGCAGCTTAACTAGGGACAGATCCTACAATGAGCAGTTCTTC	CASSLTRDRSYNEQFF
TRBD2	TRBV7-2	few	TRBJ2-1	TGTGCCAGCAGCTTAGCTGCCCTGTCTAGCGGGAGGACCAATGAGCAGTTCTTC	CASSLAALSSGRTNEQFF
NA	TRBV18	NA	TRBJ1-3	TGTGCCAGCTCAGCACCCTCCGGGTCGACAAACACCATATATTTT	CASSAPSGSTNTIYF
NA	TRBV6-1	few	TRBJ2-1	TGTGCCAGCACCCCGGACTCCCGGGATGAGCAGTTCTTC	CASTPDSRDEQFF
NA	TRBV7-9	NA	TRBJ1-1	TGTGCCAGCAGCTTACAGACTTTGAACACTGAAGCTTTCTTT	CASSLQTLNTEAFF
NA	TRBV28	NA	TRBJ2-7	TGTGCCAGCAGTTCCCTAGCGTACAGCTCCTACGAGCAGTACTTC	CASSSLAYSSYEQYF
TRBD2	TRBV7-2	NA	TRBJ2-2	TGTGCCAGCAGCTTAACTAGCGGGAGAGGAGGACGCACCGGGGAGCTGTTTTTT	CASSLTSGRGGRTGELFF
NA	TRBV27	NA	TRBJ1-1	TGTGCCAGCAGTTTTTGGGGCGCTGGGGACACTGAAGCTTTCTTT	CASSFWGAGDTEAFF
NA	TRBV29-1	few	TRBJ2-1	TGCAGCGTTCTATCGTCTAGAAGCTACAATGAGCAGTTCTTC	CSVLSSRSYNEQFF